This TCR beta chain derives from a study of T-cell reconstitution after alpha-beta-depleted transplantation in children. The CDR3 extends over 13 amino acids. Germline CDR1 is DFQATT and CDR2 is SNEGSKA (reference sequence). The V gene end was trimmed by 7 bases and the J gene end by 8 bases; junction bases not matched to a gene: 10. During its preparation, the TCRbeta library received unique molecular identifiers. TCRdb ran MiXCR on the PCR reads and lists one entry per CDR3 protein. The repertoire holds hundreds of thousands of distinct CDR3 sequences, with about an eighth as singletons. This clonotype was seen many times.

The sequencing here drew on PBMCs, taken before TCRalphabeta/CD19-depleted stem cell transplant. This rearrangement joins TRBV20-1 to TRBJ2-4; 8 nucleotides line up with TRBD1. This sequence was found in a girl aged 2 to 9 with congenital amegakaryocytic thrombocytopenia, due to receive a stem cell transplant. DNA for the CDR3: TGCAGTGTCATCTTGACAGGGGCAGACATTCAGTACTTC. Its translation is CSVILTGADIQYF.